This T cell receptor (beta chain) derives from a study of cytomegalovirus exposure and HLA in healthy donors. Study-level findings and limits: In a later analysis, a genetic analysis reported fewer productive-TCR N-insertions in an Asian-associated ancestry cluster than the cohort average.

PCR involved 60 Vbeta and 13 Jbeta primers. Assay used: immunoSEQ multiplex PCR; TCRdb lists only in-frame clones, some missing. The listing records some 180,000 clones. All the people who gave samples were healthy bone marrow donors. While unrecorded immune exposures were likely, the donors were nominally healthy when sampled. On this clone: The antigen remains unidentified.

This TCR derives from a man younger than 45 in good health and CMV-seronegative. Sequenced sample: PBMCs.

The CDR3 nucleotides read TGCGCCAGCACTCCAAGCCCAGGGGTTACTGAAAAACTGTTTTTT. Translating gives CASTPSPGVTEKLFF. The chain recombines TRBV4-1 with TRBJ1-4; D is perhaps TRBD1 (6 bases). Trimming shortened V by 7 bases and J by 7 bases, and 19 bases separated the two germline ends. This CDR3 contains 15 residues. Germline CDR1 and CDR2: MGHRA and YSYEKL.